This T cell receptor beta chain is from a study of immune cell composition in non-small cell lung cancer. Study summary: Lung adenocarcinoma or squamous carcinoma made up most tumours. General study findings and limits: Clones >0.5% enriched in tumour were rarer in adenocarcinoma (roughly 35%) than squamous (roughly 75%). Dominant in vivo tumour-associated clones were not shown to share tumour-reactive sequences. TIL tumour reactivity correlated with maximal tumour-associated clone frequency in adenocarcinoma.

The CDR3 sequence is 14 residues long. Per germline, CDR1 LNHDA and CDR2 SQIVND (reference sequence). V lost 3 bases, J lost 1 base, and 9 bases lay in between. Sequencing was performed with immunoSEQ multiplex PCR; in TCRdb, only in-frame clones are kept and a portion is missing. The sample lists about 5,600 clones; about three quarters were seen once. On this clone: What it binds is not known.

This receptor was identified in a human donor with non-small cell lung cancer. This chain links TRBV19 with TRBJ1-1; no clear D gene. Source material: lung tumor tissue. CDR3 DNA sequence: TGTGCCAGTAGTATTGGGCCGTCGAACACTGAAGCTTTCTTT. Encoded protein: CASSIGPSNTEAFF.